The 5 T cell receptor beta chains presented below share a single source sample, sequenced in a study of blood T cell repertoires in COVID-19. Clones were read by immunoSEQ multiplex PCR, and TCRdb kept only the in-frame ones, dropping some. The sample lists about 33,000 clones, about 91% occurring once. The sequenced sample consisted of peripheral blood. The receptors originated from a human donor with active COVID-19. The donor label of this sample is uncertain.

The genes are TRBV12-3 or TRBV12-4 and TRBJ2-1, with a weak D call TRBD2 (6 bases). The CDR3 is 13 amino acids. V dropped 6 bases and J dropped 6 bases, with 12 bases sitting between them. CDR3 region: CASRDSGFNEQFF. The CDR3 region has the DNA TGTGCCAGCAGAGATAGCGGATTCAATGAGCAGTTCTTC.

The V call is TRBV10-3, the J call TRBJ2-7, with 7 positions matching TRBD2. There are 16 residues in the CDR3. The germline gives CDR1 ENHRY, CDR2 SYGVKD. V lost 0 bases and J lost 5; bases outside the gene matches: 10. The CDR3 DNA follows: TGTGCCATCAGTGAGTCGGCGGGAGTGAGGACGGACGAGCAGTACTTC. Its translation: CAISESAGVRTDEQYF.

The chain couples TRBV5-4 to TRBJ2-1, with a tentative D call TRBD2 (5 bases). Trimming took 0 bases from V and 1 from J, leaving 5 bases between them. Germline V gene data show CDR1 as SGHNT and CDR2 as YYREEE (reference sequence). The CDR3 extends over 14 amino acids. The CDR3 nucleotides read TGTGCCAGCAGCTTGGGGAGGTCCTACAATGAGCAGTTCTTC. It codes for CASSLGRSYNEQFF.

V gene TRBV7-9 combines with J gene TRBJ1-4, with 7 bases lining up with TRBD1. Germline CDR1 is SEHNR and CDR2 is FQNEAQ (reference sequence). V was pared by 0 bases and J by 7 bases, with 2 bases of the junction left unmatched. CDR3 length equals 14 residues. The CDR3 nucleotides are TGTGCCAGCAGCTTAGCCGGGACAGCTGAAAAACTGTTTTTT. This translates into CASSLAGTAEKLFF.

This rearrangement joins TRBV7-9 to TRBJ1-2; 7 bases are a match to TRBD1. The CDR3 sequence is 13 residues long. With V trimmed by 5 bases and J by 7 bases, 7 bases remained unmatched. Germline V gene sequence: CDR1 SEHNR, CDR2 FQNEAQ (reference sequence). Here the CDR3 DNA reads TGTGCCAGCAGCCCTACAGGGGCCGCTGGCTACACCTTC. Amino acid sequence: CASSPTGAAGYTF. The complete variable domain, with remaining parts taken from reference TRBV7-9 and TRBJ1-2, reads DTGVSQNPRHKITKRGQNVTFRCDPISEHNRLYWYRQTLGQGPEFLTYFQNEAQLEKSRLLSDRFSAERPKGSFSTLEIQRTEQGDSAMYLCASSPTGAAGYTFGSGTRLTVV.